These 2 T cell receptor beta chains came from one sample sequenced in a study of OX40 agonist ivuxolimab in advanced cancers. TCRdb's copy holds only in-frame clones and misses some; the assay was immunoSEQ multiplex PCR. The table includes roughly 80,000 clones, around 85% detected once. Sample: CD4+ or CD8+ T cells sorted from blood, taken in a trial of the OX40 agonist ivuxolimab. The receptors shown here come from an adult with an advanced solid tumor such as melanoma, head and neck, liver or kidney cancer.

This clone was detected once. The CDR3 here is CASRIAVLAGGVYEQFF. The CDR3, as DNA: TGTGCCAGCAGGATCGCCGTACTAGCGGGAGGGGTCTATGAGCAGTTCTTC. The chain uses TRBV28 and TRBJ2-1, with 13 bases that match TRBD2. Trimming removed 6 bases from V and 8 bases from J; junction bases left unmatched: 13. Germline V gene lookup returns CDR1 MDHEN and CDR2 SYDVKM. There are 17 residues in the CDR3.

The CDR3 spells CASSADRIIVSYNSPLHF. CDR3 nucleotides: TGCGCCAGCAGCGCGGACAGGATTATAGTCTCCTATAATTCACCCCTCCACTTT. The J gene is TRBJ1-6, the V gene TRBV5-1; 7 bases agree with TRBD1. This CDR3 has 18 amino acids. J was trimmed by 0 bases and V by 4 bases; bases with no gene match: 10. The germline V gene encodes CDR1 SGHRS and CDR2 YFSETQ.